These 21 T cell receptor beta chains originate from one sample sequenced in a study of beta chain features in type 1 diabetes. Overall study findings and caveats: Researchers report that Type 1 diabetes patients had moderately but significantly shorter TCRB CDR3s across all four CD4+ subsets.

Their antigens remain unidentified. The authors reverse transcribed all of the isolated RNA, so sequencing captured expressed TCRB transcripts. This table comes from immunoSEQ multiplex PCR, and its TCRdb copy is limited to in-frame clones, with some not included. The profile shows 640,000 or so clones, about an eighth of them singletons. Material for sequencing was naive CD4+ T cells from blood. Source of these receptors: a man between 18 and 29 years old with type 1 diabetes.

The sample holds a few counts of this clone. V gene TRBV7-9 combines with J gene TRBJ1-6; tentative D call: TRBD1 (5 bases). Germline values: CDR1 SEHNR, CDR2 FQNEAQ (reference sequence). The CDR3 contains 15 residues. The germline V and J ends were trimmed by 7 bases and 6 bases, with 16 bases remaining between them. The CDR3 here is CASTFPRDGNSPLHF. CDR3 coding DNA: TGTGCCAGCACCTTCCCCCGGGACGGTAATTCACCCCTCCACTTT.

The table lists this clone with a few counts. This chain uses TRBV9 with TRBJ2-7; D tentatively fits TRBD1 or TRBD2 (5 bases each). V lost 3 bases, J lost 7 bases, and 17 bases lay in between. The CDR3 has 14 amino acids. CDR1 and CDR2 (germline): SGDLS, YYNGEE. The CDR3 loop is CASSAGTQIREQYF. The CDR3 DNA reads TGTGCCAGCAGCGCCGGGACCCAGATCCGAGAGCAGTACTTC.

This clone came up a few times. The chain employs TRBV7-8 and TRBJ2-5; D gene ambiguous. Germline lookup yields CDR1 SGHVS and CDR2 FQNEAQ. This CDR3 comprises 12 residues. V gave up 1 base and J gave up 1 base, with 1 base separating them. CDR3 in DNA: TGTGCCAGCAGCTTAGTCCAAGAGACCCAGTACTTC. It codes for CASSLVQETQYF.

The chain uses TRBV29-1 and TRBJ1-2; no clear D gene. Germline V gives CDR1 SQVTM, CDR2 ANQGSEA. V was shortened by 6 bases and J by 1 base, with 9 bases between the two germline ends. This CDR3 has 12 residues. The CDR3: CSVPTDNYGYTF. For the CDR3, the DNA is TGCAGCGTCCCGACGGATAACTATGGCTACACCTTC. Looking up the rest from reference TRBV29-1 and TRBJ1-2 gives the full variable domain: SAVISQKPSRDICQRGTSLTIQCQVDSQVTMMFWYRQQPGQSLTLIATANQGSEATYESGFVIDKFPISRPNLTFSTLTVSNMSPEDSSIYLCSVPTDNYGYTFGSGTRLTVV.

V usage is TRBV9 and J usage is TRBJ1-1, with 7 bases lining up with TRBD1. Germline V gene lookup returns CDR1 SGDLS and CDR2 YYNGEE. The CDR3 is 15 amino acids. V gave up 2 bases and J gave up 2 bases; unmatched junction bases: 6. The CDR3 protein is CASSVSGQRNTEAFF. The CDR3 bases are TGTGCCAGCAGCGTGTCGGGACAGCGTAACACTGAAGCTTTCTTT.

This clone showed up just a few times. This chain's CDR3 is CAISGSGKRGPEEYF. The CDR3 DNA follows: TGTGCCATCAGTGGTTCAGGGAAACGGGGCCCGGAGGAGTACTTC. This chain links TRBV10-3 with TRBJ2-7, with D perhaps given as TRBD1 or TRBD2 (5 bases each). V was clipped by 4 bases and J by 11 bases, with 24 bases between them. The CDR3 spans 15 residues. Looked up from germline, CDR1 is ENHRY and CDR2 is SYGVKD.

This rearrangement joins TRBV30 to TRBJ1-1; D is undetermined. Germline values: CDR1 GTSNPN, CDR2 SVGIG (reference sequence). Trimming removed 7 bases from V and 1 base from J, with 7 bases in between. The length of the CDR3 is 11 residues. CDR3 nucleotide sequence: TGTGCCTCGACCAGGAACACTGAAGCTTTCTTT. Translating gives CASTRNTEAFF.

This clone appeared a few times. V usage is TRBV9 and J usage is TRBJ2-5, with D unclear. This CDR3 spans 15 amino acids. Germline V CDR1 and CDR2: SGDLS, YYNGEE. V shed 4 bases and J shed 5 bases, with 18 bases lying between them. CDR3 sequence (DNA): TGTGCCAGCAGCCCATGGTACGAAGGCCGGGAGACCCAGTACTTC. Translating it yields CASSPWYEGRETQYF.

This clone was counted only a few times. This chain uses TRBV7-3 with TRBJ2-1; the D gene is possibly TRBD1 (6 bases). Trimming removed 5 bases at V and 7 bases at J, with 15 bases between. This CDR3 contains 14 residues. Germline CDR1 SGHTA, CDR2 FQGTGA. The CDR3, as DNA: TGTGCCAGCAGCACCCTACAGGGTTCAAATGAGCAGTTCTTC. Protein: CASSTLQGSNEQFF.

The chain joins TRBV28 to TRBJ1-4; a weak D match, TRBD1 (5 bases). The CDR3 loop spans 15 amino acids. The V and J ends lost 5 bases and 4 bases respectively, with 14 bases between them. CDR1 is MDHEN and CDR2 is SYDVKM in the germline V gene. CDR3 in amino acids: CASSPGGAGNEKLFF. DNA of the CDR3: TGTGCCAGCAGTCCCGGGGGAGCCGGTAATGAAAAACTGTTTTTT.

Here the CDR3 reads CASSQGADTEAFF. CDR3 coding DNA: TGTGCCAGCAGCCAGGGGGCGGACACTGAAGCTTTCTTT. This sequence joins TRBV7-9 and TRBJ1-1; 8 nucleotides match TRBD1. CDR1 is SEHNR and CDR2 is FQNEAQ in the germline V gene (reference sequence). The CDR3 covers 13 residues. With 5 bases clipped from V and 3 bases from J, the junction kept 2 bases outside the gene matches.

The sample holds one count of this clone. The CDR3 DNA sequence: TGTGCCTGGAGTGTACCCGGGACAGGGGGCGCAGGGCAGCCCCAGCATTTT. This encodes CAWSVPGTGGAGQPQHF. The V gene is TRBV30, the J gene TRBJ1-5; 12 nucleotides agree with TRBD1. The CDR3 extends over 17 amino acids. Germline V gives CDR1 GTSNPN, CDR2 SVGIG (reference sequence). The V gene end was trimmed by 0 bases and the J gene end by 7 bases; junction bases not matched to a gene: 10.

This clone came up a few times. The chain employs TRBV5-1 and TRBJ2-7; no reliable D call. There are 15 residues in the CDR3. Trimming took off 0 bases at V and 5 bases at J, with 15 bases between the two ends. Germline V gene sequence: CDR1 SGHRS, CDR2 YFSETQ. Written as DNA, the CDR3 is TGCGCCAGCAGCTTGGTTCCAGATCTGAGTCACGAGCAGTACTTC. It is translated as CASSLVPDLSHEQYF.

This clone occurred a few times. The rearrangement uses TRBV4-1 and TRBJ1-1; D might be TRBD1 (5 bases). V lost 0 bases, J lost 6 bases, and 8 bases lay in between. This CDR3 has 13 amino acids. Germline values: CDR1 MGHRA, CDR2 YSYEKL. The CDR3 DNA reads as TGCGCCAGCAGCCAAGAACCGGGGGCTGAAGCTTTCTTT. Translation: CASSQEPGAEAFF.

This clone was seen more than once but under ten times. V usage is TRBV4-1 and J usage is TRBJ2-7, with 7 nucleotides matching TRBD1. The CDR3 runs 15 residues. Looked up from germline, CDR1 is MGHRA and CDR2 is YSYEKL. V lost 0 bases and J lost 7; bases outside the gene matches: 9. The CDR3 is CASSQDPGTVLEQYF. CDR3 DNA sequence: TGCGCCAGCAGCCAAGATCCTGGGACAGTCTTAGAGCAGTACTTC.

This clone was found a few times. The chain has TRBV28 and TRBJ1-1, with no clear D. Trimming shortened V by 3 bases and J by 0 bases, and 8 bases separated the two germline ends. The germline CDR1 and CDR2 sequences are MDHEN and SYDVKM. The CDR3 loop spans 14 amino acids. CDR3 in amino acids: CASSFSSVNTEAFF. The CDR3 DNA follows: TGTGCCAGCAGTTTCAGCAGTGTGAACACTGAAGCTTTCTTT.

The chain combines TRBV2 with TRBJ2-1; 13 bases align to TRBD2. Trimming took 4 bases from V and 9 from J; bases not matched to a gene: 3. Germline-derived CDR1 and CDR2 are SNHLY and FYNNEI. The CDR3 has 14 amino acids. The CDR3 DNA follows: TGTGCCAGCAGTGCGGGACTAGCGGGGAGTGAGCAGTTCTTC. Translating gives CASSAGLAGSEQFF.

This clone was observed a handful of times. The chain links TRBV9 to TRBJ1-5; 7 bases fit TRBD1. The CDR3 contains 15 residues. Losses at the gene ends were 5 bases for V and 5 bases for J; bases not matched to a gene: 10. Germline V gives CDR1 SGDLS, CDR2 YYNGEE. CDR3: CASSTSGTEDQPQHF. The DNA of the CDR3 is TGTGCCAGCAGTACGTCAGGGACAGAGGATCAGCCCCAGCATTTT.

This clone was detected only a few times. The chain carries TRBV29-1 and TRBJ1-4; the D gene is possibly TRBD1 (6 bases). Germline values: CDR1 SQVTM, CDR2 ANQGSEA. The CDR3 runs 16 residues. The ends were cut back, 7 bases at V and 3 bases at J, with 21 bases in the middle. DNA for the CDR3: TGCAGCGCAGGGGCCACGGGGGCACCGGCTAATGAAAAACTGTTTTTT. Translation gives CSAGATGAPANEKLFF.

V and J are TRBV7-9 and TRBJ2-1; TRBD2 is a possible D gene (5 bases). Trimming stripped 1 base from V and 1 base from J, with 20 bases between. The germline CDR1 and CDR2 sequences are SEHNR and FQNEAQ (reference sequence). The CDR3 runs to 19 residues. CDR3 residues: CASSLVGRVGRRSYNEQFF. The CDR3 DNA is TGTGCCAGCAGCTTAGTGGGTAGGGTAGGGAGAAGATCCTACAATGAGCAGTTCTTC.

V is TRBV6-1 and J is TRBJ2-7; 7 bases agree with TRBD1. Losses at the gene ends were 6 bases for V and 2 bases for J; bases not matched to a gene: 4. The CDR3 has 13 amino acids. Germline lookup yields CDR1 MNHNS and CDR2 SASEGT. CDR3 nucleotides: TGTGCCAGCAGAAGGGACAGTACCTACGAGCAGTACTTC. Translation gives CASRRDSTYEQYF.